Below are 5 T cell receptor beta chains sequenced from a single sample in a study of sequential checkpoint blockade in melanoma. Treatment here: randomized to nivolumab then ipilimumab (arm A) or the reverse (arm B). TCRdb's copy holds only in-frame clones and misses some; the assay was immunoSEQ multiplex PCR. The table shows 9,500 to 15,000 clones, with approximately 83% occurring only once. This specimen was CD8+ T cells sorted from blood (inferred from file names), taken from a patient given nivolumab and ipilimumab in sequence. All receptors derive from a human donor with melanoma.

This rearrangement joins TRBV6-1 to TRBJ1-1; D ambiguous. CDR3 size: 14 residues. Germline V gives CDR1 MNHNS, CDR2 SASEGT. V was trimmed by 2 bases and J by 0 bases, leaving 7 bases between them. The CDR3 is CASSESQMNTEAFF. The CDR3 region has the DNA TGTGCCAGCAGTGAATCGCAGATGAACACTGAAGCTTTCTTT.

J is TRBJ2-2 and V is TRBV7-9, with 7 bases matching TRBD1. The CDR3 is 14 residues long. Unmatched junction bases numbered 4, after V lost 5 bases and J lost 4 bases. Germline-derived CDR1 and CDR2 are SEHNR and FQNEAQ (reference sequence). In DNA, the CDR3 is TGTGCCAGCAGCCATCAGGGGGTCACCGGGGAGCTGTTTTTT. It is translated as CASSHQGVTGELFF.

This clone was counted a single time. The chain joins TRBV2 to TRBJ1-2, with no clear D. Trimming cost V 2 bases and J 2 bases, with 15 bases left between them. The CDR3 is 16 residues long. CDR1 and CDR2 (germline): SNHLY, FYNNEI. CDR3 nucleotides: TGTGCCAGCAGTGAACCTACTCAAATGGTAAACTATGGCTACACCTTC. This sequence encodes CASSEPTQMVNYGYTF.

This rearrangement joins TRBV19 to TRBJ1-2; 8 bases line up with TRBD1. The CDR3 is made up of 14 amino acids. Germline V CDR1 and CDR2: LNHDA, SQIVND (reference sequence). After removal of 5 bases from V and 7 bases from J, the junction contained 9 bases not matched to a gene. CDR3 sequence: CASSPQGGLAGYTF. The CDR3 DNA sequence: TGTGCCAGTAGTCCACAGGGGGGCCTAGCTGGCTACACCTTC.

The chain joins TRBV27 to TRBJ1-4, with D possibly matching TRBD1 (5 bases). The CDR3 contains 15 residues. The germline V gene encodes CDR1 MNHEY and CDR2 SMNVEV (reference sequence). With 8 bases removed from V and 5 bases from J, the gap between germline ends came to 18 bases. Here the CDR3 reads CASSRGVEDNEKLFF. For the CDR3, the DNA is TGTGCCAGCTCTCGGGGGGTAGAGGACAATGAAAAACTGTTTTTT.